This T cell receptor beta chain was sequenced in a study of CD8 T cells in ankylosing spondylitis. Overall study results and limits: Past studies reported some motif variants in reactive arthritis synovial fluid and blood. Reportedly, disease-linked clones are significantly enriched in ankylosing spondylitis patients' matched synovial fluid.

The table lists this clonotype with many counts. What it binds is unknown. 5'-RACE, quantitative and with molecular barcodes, yielded the TCR beta libraries. TCRdb fed the 5' RACE reads into MiXCR, producing one record per CDR3 protein. The sample lists 200,000 to 250,000 distinct CDR3 sequences, around 10% occurring once. V shed 3 bases and J 4 bases; nucleotides not matched to a gene: 7. There are 16 residues in the CDR3. Germline CDR1 SGDLS, CDR2 YYNGEE. The V gene is TRBV9, the J gene TRBJ2-1, with 10 bases that match TRBD2. Sequenced input: blood, either unsorted or a sorted T cell fraction (not recorded which). The source of this sequence is a male donor with ankylosing spondylitis or in good health (not recorded which). CDR3 residues: CASSALAGDEYNEQFF. The CDR3 DNA sequence: TGTGCCAGCAGCGCCCTAGCGGGGGACGAATACAATGAGCAGTTCTTC.